The subject of this entry is one TCR beta chain. Its target is unknown. The sample comes from a study of T cells in localized non-small cell lung cancer. Broader study findings: Uninvolved adjacent lung, not tumor, had the highest T cell clonality.

Using immunoSEQ multiplex PCR, the repertoire was profiled, and TCRdb retains in-frame clones only, with some absent. The sample includes around 40,000 clones, 88% of them seen just once. With 4 bases clipped from V and 5 bases from J, the junction kept 8 bases outside the gene matches. CDR3 length: 15 residues. Germline V gives CDR1 SGHNT, CDR2 YYREEE (reference sequence). This sequence joins TRBV5-4 and TRBJ1-4; the match to TRBD1 covers 7 bases. The sequence was obtained from a female donor over 55 with stage I squamous cell lung carcinoma. The sample in question was peripheral blood, obtained before any cancer treatment. The CDR3 bases are TGTGCCAGCAGCAGCGGGACAGACGGAAATGAAAAACTGTTTTTT. It is translated as CASSSGTDGNEKLFF.